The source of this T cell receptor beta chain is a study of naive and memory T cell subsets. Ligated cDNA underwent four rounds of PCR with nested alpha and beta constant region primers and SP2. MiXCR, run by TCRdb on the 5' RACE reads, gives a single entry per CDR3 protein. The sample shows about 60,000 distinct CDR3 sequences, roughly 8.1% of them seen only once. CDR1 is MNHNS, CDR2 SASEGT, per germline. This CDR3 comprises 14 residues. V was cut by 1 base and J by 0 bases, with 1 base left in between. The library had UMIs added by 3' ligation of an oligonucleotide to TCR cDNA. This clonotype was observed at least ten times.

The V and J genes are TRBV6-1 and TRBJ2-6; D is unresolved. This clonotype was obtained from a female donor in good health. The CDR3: CASSEVSGANVLTF. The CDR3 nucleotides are TGTGCCAGCAGTGAAGTCTCTGGGGCCAACGTCCTGACTTTC.